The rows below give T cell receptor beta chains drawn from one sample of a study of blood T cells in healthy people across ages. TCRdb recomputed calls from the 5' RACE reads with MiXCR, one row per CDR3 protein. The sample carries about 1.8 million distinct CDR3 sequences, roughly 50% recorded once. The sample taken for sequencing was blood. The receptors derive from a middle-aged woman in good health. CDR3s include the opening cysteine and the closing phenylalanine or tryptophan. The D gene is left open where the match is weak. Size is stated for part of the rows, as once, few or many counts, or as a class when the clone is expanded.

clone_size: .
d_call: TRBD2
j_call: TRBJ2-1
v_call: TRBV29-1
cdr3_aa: CSVEGTLSREAYNEQFF
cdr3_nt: TGCAGCGTTGAAGGAACCCTCTCCCGGGAGGCTTACAATGAGCAGTTCTTC

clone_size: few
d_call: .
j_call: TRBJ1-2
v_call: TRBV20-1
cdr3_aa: CSAARGWGYGYTF
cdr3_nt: TGCAGTGCTGCCAGGGGCTGGGGCTATGGCTACACCTTC

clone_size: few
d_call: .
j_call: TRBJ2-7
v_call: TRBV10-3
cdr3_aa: CAISDVSVYEQYF
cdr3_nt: TGTGCCATCAGTGATGTCAGCGTCTACGAGCAGTACTTC

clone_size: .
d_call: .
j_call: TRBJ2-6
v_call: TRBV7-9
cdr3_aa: CASRYSSSGANVLTF
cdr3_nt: TGTGCCAGCAGGTACAGCAGCTCTGGGGCCAACGTCCTGACTTTC

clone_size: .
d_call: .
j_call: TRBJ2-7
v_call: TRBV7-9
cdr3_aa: CASSSSGTRAYEQYF
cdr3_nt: TGTGCCAGCAGCTCATCCGGGACTCGTGCCTACGAGCAGTACTTC

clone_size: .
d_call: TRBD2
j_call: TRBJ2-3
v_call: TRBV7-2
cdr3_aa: CASSLWVLAAGRDAQYF
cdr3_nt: TGTGCCAGCAGCTTATGGGTATTAGCAGCGGGGCGAGATGCGCAGTATTTT

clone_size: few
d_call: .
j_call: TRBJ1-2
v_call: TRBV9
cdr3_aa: CASSVSWEGGGYTF
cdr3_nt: TGTGCCAGCAGCGTGTCTTGGGAGGGCGGAGGCTACACCTTC

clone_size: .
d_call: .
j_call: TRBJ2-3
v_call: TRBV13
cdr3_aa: CASSLRGGSGDTQYF
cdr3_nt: TGTGCCAGCAGCTTACGAGGGGGGAGTGGAGATACGCAGTATTTT

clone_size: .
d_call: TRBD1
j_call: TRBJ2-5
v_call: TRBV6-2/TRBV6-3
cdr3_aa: CASAGQGRRETQYF
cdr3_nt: TGTGCCAGCGCCGGACAGGGGAGAAGGGAGACCCAGTACTTC

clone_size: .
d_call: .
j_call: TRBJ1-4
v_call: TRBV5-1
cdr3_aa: CASRVEPLNEKLFF
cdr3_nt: TGCGCCAGCAGGGTGGAGCCCCTTAATGAAAAACTGTTTTTT

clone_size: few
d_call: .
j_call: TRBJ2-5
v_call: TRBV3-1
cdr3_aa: CASSPGGRLQETQYF
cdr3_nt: TGTGCCAGCAGTCCCGGGGGGCGCCTCCAAGAGACCCAGTACTTC

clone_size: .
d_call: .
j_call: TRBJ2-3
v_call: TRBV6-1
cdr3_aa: CASSEMGSGKSQYF
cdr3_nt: TGTGCCAGCAGTGAAATGGGTAGCGGCAAATCGCAGTATTTT

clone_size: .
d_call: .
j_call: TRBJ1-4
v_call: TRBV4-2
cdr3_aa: CASSQDGTGRKLFF
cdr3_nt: TGTGCCAGCAGCCAAGACGGAACAGGGAGAAAACTGTTTTTT

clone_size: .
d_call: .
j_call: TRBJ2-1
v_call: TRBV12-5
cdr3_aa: CASGSQEGPYNEQFF
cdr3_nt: TGTGCTAGTGGTTCCCAGGAGGGGCCCTACAATGAGCAGTTCTTC

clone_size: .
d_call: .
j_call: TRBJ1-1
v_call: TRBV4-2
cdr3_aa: CASSQDSDQNTEAFF
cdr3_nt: TGTGCCAGCAGCCAAGATTCGGACCAGAACACTGAAGCTTTCTTT

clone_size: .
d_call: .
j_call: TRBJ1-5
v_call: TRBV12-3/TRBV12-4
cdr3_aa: CASTPSGQGREAQHF
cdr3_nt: TGTGCCAGCACTCCCAGCGGGCAGGGGCGTGAGGCCCAGCATTTT

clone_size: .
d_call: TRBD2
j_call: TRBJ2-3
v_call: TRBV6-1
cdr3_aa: CASTYIAGTPDTQYF
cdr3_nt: TGTGCCAGCACCTACATAGCGGGGACGCCAGATACGCAGTATTTT

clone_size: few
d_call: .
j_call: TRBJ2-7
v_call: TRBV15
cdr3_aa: CATSRDGGTYEQYF
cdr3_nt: TGTGCCACCAGCAGAGACGGGGGAACCTACGAGCAGTACTTC

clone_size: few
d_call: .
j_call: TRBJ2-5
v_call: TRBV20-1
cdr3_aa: CSARPSRKVEQYF
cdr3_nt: TGCAGTGCTAGACCGAGCAGGAAAGTAGAGCAGTACTTC

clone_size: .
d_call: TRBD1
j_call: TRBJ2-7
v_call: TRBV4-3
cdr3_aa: CASSQGTGLRLYF
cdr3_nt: TGCGCCAGCAGCCAAGGGACAGGGTTACGGCTGTACTTC

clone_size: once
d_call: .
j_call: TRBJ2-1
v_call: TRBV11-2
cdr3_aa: CASSLGRLSQETQFF
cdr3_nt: TGTGCCAGCAGCTTAGGCCGGTTAAGCCAAGAGACCCAGTTCTTC

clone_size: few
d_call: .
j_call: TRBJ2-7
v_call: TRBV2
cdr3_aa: CASSENPQLNYEQYF
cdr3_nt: TGTGCCAGCAGTGAAAATCCGCAGCTGAACTACGAGCAGTACTTC

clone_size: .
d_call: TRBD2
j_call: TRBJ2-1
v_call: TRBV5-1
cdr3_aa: CASSYDLAGGYNEQFF
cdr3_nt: TGCGCCAGCAGCTATGACCTAGCGGGGGGATACAATGAGCAGTTCTTC

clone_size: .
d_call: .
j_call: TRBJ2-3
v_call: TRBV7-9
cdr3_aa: CASRRVRAGTDTQYF
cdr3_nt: TGTGCCAGCAGACGAGTAAGGGCGGGCACAGATACGCAGTATTTT

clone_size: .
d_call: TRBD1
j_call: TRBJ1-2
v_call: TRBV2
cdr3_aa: CASSEDRGRDYGYTF
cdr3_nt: TGTGCCAGCAGTGAGGACAGGGGGCGCGACTATGGCTACACCTTC

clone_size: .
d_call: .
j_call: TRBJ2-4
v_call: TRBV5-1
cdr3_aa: CASSLAGGPSKNIQYF
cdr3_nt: TGCGCCAGCAGCTTGGCCGGGGGGCCAAGCAAAAACATTCAGTACTTC

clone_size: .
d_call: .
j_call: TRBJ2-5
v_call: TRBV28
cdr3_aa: CAIGSGVWETQYF
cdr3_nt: TGTGCCATAGGGAGTGGAGTGTGGGAGACCCAGTACTTC

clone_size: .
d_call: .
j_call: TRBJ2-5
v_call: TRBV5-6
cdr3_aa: CASSSVAYQETQYF
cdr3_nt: TGTGCCAGCAGCTCGGTCGCGTACCAAGAGACCCAGTACTTC